These T cell receptor beta chains were read from a single sample in a study of liver allograft versus peripheral blood T cells. MiXCR, applied by TCRdb to the reads, yields one record per CDR3 protein. The data hold thousands of distinct CDR3 sequences, with roughly 18% observed a single time. All receptors come from a human patient who had a liver transplant. The graft donor may account for some of the T cells. Both conserved end residues are part of each CDR3. D genes are given only for firm matches. Some rows mark clone size as missing; the rest say once, few, many or name a class of expanded clone.

J | V | size | D | CDR3 | DNA
TRBJ1-2 | TRBV6-1 | medium-sized | NA | CASRQVNYGYTF | TGTGCCAGCAGACAGGTTAACTATGGCTACACCTTC
TRBJ1-4 | TRBV12-3/TRBV12-4 | few | NA | CASSLREKLFF | TGTGCCAGCAGTTTAAGGGAAAAACTGTTTTTT
TRBJ1-2 | TRBV6-2/TRBV6-3 | medium-sized | TRBD1 | CASSPAGQNYGYTF | TGTGCCAGCAGTCCGGCGGGACAGAACTATGGCTACACCTTC
TRBJ1-5 | TRBV30 | NA | TRBD1 | CAWSDGQGREQPQHF | TGTGCCTGGAGTGATGGACAGGGGAGGGAGCAGCCCCAGCATTTT
TRBJ2-2 | TRBV14 | NA | TRBD1 | CASSPRQGIGELFF | TGTGCCAGCAGCCCAAGACAGGGTATCGGGGAGCTGTTTTTT
TRBJ2-3 | TRBV28 | many | TRBD2 | CASRPWTSGATDTQYF | TGTGCCAGCAGACCCTGGACTAGCGGGGCCACAGATACGCAGTATTTT
TRBJ1-6 | TRBV5-6 | medium-sized | NA | CASSSFLYNSPLHF | TGTGCCAGCAGCTCATTTCTCTATAATTCACCCCTCCACTTT
TRBJ1-1 | TRBV10-3 | medium-sized | NA | CAITMAGSTEAFF | TGTGCCATCACCATGGCAGGGTCCACTGAAGCTTTCTTT
TRBJ1-3 | TRBV28 | few | NA | CASMAAGGGDTIYF | TGTGCCAGCATGGCAGCCGGCGGGGGGGACACCATATATTTT
TRBJ2-1 | TRBV19 | medium-sized | NA | CASSIVAGTSYNEQFF | TGTGCCAGTAGTATAGTTGCCGGGACCTCCTACAATGAGCAGTTCTTC
TRBJ1-4 | TRBV15 | many | TRBD1 | CATSREGTGDGKLFF | TGTGCCACCAGCAGAGAAGGGACAGGGGATGGAAAACTGTTTTTT
TRBJ2-3 | TRBV10-3 | medium-sized | TRBD1 | CAISTRTGGRTDTQYF | TGTGCCATCAGTACCCGGACAGGGGGGCGCACAGATACGCAGTATTTT
TRBJ2-5 | TRBV7-3 | medium-sized | NA | CASSRRAGETQYF | TGTGCCAGCAGCCGGCGCGCCGGAGAGACCCAGTACTTC
TRBJ1-1 | TRBV20-1 | once | NA | CSADRSGQGTEAFF | TGCAGTGCCGACCGTTCAGGGCAGGGCACTGAAGCTTTCTTT
TRBJ2-3 | TRBV6-1 | NA | NA | CASSEPSTDTQYF | TGTGCCAGCAGTGAACCTAGCACAGATACGCAGTATTTT
TRBJ1-1 | TRBV5-1 | once | NA | CASSLNRNTEAFF | TGCGCCAGCAGCTTAAATAGGAACACTGAAGCTTTCTTT
TRBJ1-2 | TRBV29-1 | medium-sized | TRBD1 | CSVAPDRRYGYTF | TGCAGCGTTGCCCCGGACAGGAGATATGGCTACACCTTC
TRBJ1-1 | TRBV24-1 | medium-sized | TRBD1 | CATSDGQENTEAFF | TGTGCCACCAGTGATGGACAGGAGAACACTGAAGCTTTCTTT
TRBJ1-5 | TRBV24-1 | medium-sized | NA | CATSDYMSNQPQHF | TGTGCCACCAGTGATTATATGAGCAATCAGCCCCAGCATTTT
TRBJ2-1 | TRBV28 | medium-sized | NA | CASSLDTYNEQFF | TGTGCCAGCAGTTTAGACACCTACAATGAGCAGTTCTTC
TRBJ2-3 | TRBV9 | few | TRBD2 | CASSVAAGETDTQYF | TGTGCCAGCAGCGTAGCGGCGGGAGAAACAGATACGCAGTATTTT
TRBJ1-1 | TRBV19 | many | TRBD1 | CASSPGQGLNTEAFF | TGTGCCAGTAGTCCAGGACAGGGGCTGAACACTGAAGCTTTCTTT